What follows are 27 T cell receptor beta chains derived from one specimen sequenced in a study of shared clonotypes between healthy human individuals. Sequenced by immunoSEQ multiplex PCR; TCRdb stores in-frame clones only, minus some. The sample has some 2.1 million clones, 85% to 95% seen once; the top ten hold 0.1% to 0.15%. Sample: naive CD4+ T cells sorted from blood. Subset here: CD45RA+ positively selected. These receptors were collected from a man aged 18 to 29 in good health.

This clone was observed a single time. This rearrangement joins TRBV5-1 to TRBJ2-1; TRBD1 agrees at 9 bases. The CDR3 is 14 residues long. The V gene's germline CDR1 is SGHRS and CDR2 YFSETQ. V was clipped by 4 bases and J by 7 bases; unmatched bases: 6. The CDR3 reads CASSNGQGWNEQFF. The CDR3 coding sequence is TGCGCCAGCAGCAATGGACAGGGGTGGAATGAGCAGTTCTTC.

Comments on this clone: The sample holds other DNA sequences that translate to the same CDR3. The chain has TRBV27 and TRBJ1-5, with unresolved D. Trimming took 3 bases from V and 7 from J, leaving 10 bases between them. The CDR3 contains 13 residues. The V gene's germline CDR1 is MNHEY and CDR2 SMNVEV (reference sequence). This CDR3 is CASSFRGGQPQHF. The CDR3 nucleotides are TGTGCCAGCAGTTTTCGGGGAGGGCAGCCCCAGCATTTT.

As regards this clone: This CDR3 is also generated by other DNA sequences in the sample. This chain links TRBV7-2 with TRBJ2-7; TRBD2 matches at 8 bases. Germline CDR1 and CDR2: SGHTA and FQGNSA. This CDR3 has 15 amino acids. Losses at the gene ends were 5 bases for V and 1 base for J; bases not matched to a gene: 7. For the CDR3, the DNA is TGTGCCAGCAGCCCCGGGACTAGAGGATCCTACGAGCAGTACTTC. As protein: CASSPGTRGSYEQYF.

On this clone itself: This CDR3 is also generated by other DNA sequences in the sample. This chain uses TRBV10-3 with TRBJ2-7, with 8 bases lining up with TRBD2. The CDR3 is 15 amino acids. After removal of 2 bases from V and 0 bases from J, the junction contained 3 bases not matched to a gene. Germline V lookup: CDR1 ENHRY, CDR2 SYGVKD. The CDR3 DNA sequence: TGTGCCATCAGTGAGACTAGCGGAAGCTCCTACGAGCAGTACTTC. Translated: CAISETSGSSYEQYF.

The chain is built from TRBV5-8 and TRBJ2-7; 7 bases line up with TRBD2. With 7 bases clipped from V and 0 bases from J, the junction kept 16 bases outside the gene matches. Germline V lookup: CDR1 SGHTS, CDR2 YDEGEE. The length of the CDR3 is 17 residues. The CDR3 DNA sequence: TGTGCCAGCGCTCGGGCTAGCGGAGGAGCCAACTCCTACGAGCAGTACTTC. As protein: CASARASGGANSYEQYF.

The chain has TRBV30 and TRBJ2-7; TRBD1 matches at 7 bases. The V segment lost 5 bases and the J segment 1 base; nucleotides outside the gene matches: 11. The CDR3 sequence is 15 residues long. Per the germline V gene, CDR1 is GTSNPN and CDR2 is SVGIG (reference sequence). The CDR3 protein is CAWGGYRGESYEQYF. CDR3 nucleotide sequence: TGTGCCTGGGGGGGTTACAGGGGTGAGTCCTACGAGCAGTACTTC.

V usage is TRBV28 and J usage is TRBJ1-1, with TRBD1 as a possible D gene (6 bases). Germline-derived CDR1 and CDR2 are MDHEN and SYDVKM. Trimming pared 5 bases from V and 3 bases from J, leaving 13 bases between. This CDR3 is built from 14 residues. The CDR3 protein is CASSPTGLDTEAFF. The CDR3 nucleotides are TGTGCCAGCAGTCCCACAGGGTTAGACACTGAAGCTTTCTTT.

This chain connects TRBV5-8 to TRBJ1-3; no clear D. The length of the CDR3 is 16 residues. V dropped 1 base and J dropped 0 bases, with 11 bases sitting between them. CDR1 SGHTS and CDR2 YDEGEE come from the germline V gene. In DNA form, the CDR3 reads TGTGCCAGCAGCTTGTGGGCCCGCAGCTCTGGAAACACCATATATTTT. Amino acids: CASSLWARSSGNTIYF.

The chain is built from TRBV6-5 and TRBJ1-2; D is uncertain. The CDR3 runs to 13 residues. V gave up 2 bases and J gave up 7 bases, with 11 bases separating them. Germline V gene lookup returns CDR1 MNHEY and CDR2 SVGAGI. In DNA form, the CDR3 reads TGTGCCAGCAGTTACATCCGGGGAAGTGGCTACACCTTC. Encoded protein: CASSYIRGSGYTF.

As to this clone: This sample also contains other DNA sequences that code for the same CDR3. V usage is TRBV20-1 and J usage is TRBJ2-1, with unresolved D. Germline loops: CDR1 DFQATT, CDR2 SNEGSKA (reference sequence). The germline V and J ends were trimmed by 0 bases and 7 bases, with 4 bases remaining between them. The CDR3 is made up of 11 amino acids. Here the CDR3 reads CSARELNEQFF. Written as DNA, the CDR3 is TGCAGTGCTAGAGAGTTAAATGAGCAGTTCTTC.

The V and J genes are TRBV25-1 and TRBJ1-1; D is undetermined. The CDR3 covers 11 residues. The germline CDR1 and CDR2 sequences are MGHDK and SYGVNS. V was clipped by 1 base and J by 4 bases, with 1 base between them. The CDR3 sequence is CASSEFTEAFF. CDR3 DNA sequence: TGTGCCAGCAGTGAATTCACTGAAGCTTTCTTT.

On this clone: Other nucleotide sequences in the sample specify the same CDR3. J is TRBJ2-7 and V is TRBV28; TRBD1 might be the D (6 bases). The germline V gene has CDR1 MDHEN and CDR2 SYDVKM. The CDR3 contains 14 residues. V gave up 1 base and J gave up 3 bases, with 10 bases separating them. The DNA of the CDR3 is TGTGCCAGCAGTTTATCAGGGGCTCTCTACGAGCAGTACTTC. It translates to CASSLSGALYEQYF.

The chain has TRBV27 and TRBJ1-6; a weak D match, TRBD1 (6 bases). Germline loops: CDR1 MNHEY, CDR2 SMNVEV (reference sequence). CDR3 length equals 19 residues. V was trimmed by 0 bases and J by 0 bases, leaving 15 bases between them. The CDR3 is CASSLSRSQGSSYNSPLHF. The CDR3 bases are TGTGCCAGCAGTTTATCTCGATCACAGGGAAGCTCCTATAATTCACCCCTCCACTTT.

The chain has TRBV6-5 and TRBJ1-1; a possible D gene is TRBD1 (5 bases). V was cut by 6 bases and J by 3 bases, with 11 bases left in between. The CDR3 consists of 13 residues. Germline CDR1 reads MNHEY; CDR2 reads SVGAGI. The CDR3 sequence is CASSPEGYTEAFF. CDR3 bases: TGTGCCAGCAGCCCGGAGGGGTACACTGAAGCTTTCTTT.

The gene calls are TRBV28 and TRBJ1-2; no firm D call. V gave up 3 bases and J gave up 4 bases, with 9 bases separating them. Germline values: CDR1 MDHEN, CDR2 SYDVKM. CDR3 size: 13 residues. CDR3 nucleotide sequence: TGTGCCAGCAGTTTTACACAGCCCTATGGCTACACCTTC. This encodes CASSFTQPYGYTF.

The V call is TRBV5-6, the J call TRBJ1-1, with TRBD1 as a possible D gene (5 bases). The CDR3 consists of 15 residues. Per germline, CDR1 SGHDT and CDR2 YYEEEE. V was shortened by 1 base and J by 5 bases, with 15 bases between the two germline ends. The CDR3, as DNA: TGTGCCAGCAGCTTGTTGGCCCCGGGGGGGACTGAAGCTTTCTTT. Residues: CASSLLAPGGTEAFF.

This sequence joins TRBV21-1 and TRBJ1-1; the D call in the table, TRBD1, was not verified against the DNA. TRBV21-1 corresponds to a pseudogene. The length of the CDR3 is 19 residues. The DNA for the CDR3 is TGTGCCAGCAGCAAAGTAAGGGACAGGGGGCAGAATGGGAACACTGAAGCTTTCTTT. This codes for CASSKVRDRGQNGNTEAFF.

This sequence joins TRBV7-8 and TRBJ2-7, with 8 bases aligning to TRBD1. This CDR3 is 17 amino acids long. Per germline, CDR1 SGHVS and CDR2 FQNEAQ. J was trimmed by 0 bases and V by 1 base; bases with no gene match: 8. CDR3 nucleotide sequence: TGTGCCAGCAGCTTAGATTCAGGACAGGGAAACTCCTACGAGCAGTACTTC. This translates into CASSLDSGQGNSYEQYF.

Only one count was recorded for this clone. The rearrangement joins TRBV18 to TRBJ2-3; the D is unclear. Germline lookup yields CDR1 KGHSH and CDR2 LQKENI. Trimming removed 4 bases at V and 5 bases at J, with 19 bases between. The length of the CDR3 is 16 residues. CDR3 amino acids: CASSRRENSVGDTQYF. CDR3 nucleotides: TGTGCCAGCTCACGGAGAGAGAATTCAGTAGGAGATACGCAGTATTTT.

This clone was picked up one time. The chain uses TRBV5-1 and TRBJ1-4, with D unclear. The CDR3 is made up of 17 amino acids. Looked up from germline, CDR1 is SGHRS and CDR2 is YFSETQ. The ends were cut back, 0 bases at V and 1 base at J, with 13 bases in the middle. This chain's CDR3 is CASSLAGEVVTNEKLFF. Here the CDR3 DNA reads TGCGCCAGCAGCTTGGCCGGGGAGGTCGTAACTAATGAAAAACTGTTTTTT.

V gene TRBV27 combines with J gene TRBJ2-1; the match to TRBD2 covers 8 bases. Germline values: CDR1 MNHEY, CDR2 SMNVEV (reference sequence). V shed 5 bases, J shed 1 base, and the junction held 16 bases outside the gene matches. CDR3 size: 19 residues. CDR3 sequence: CASSPGLAGTFRSYNEQFF. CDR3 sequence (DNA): TGTGCCAGCAGTCCCGGTCTAGCGGGCACATTCAGGTCCTACAATGAGCAGTTCTTC.

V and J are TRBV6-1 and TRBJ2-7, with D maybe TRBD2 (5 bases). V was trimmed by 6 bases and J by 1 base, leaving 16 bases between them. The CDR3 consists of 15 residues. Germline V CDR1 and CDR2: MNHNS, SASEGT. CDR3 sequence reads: CASRNKRVGSYEQYF. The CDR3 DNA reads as TGTGCCAGCAGGAATAAGAGGGTTGGGTCCTACGAGCAGTACTTC.

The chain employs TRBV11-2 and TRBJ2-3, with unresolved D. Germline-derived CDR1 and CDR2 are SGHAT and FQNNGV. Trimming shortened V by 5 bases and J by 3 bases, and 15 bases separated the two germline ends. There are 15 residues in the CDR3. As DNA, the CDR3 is TGTGCCAGCAGCGACGGTATGGGCAGTACAGATACGCAGTATTTT. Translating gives CASSDGMGSTDTQYF.

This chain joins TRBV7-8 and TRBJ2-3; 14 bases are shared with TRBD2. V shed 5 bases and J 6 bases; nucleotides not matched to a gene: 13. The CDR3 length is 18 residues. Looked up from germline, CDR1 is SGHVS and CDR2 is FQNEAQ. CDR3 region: CASSRFPGLAGATDTQYF. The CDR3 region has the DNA TGTGCCAGCAGCCGTTTCCCGGGACTAGCGGGAGCAACGGATACGCAGTATTTT.

CDR3 loop: CASSQAFKETQYF. In nucleotides, the CDR3 is TGCGCCAGCAGCCAAGCTTTTAAAGAGACCCAGTACTTC. The chain combines TRBV4-1 with TRBJ2-5, with no clear D. Deletions cut 1 base from V and 3 bases from J, with 6 bases between. Germline V CDR1 and CDR2: MGHRA, YSYEKL. This CDR3 spans 13 amino acids.

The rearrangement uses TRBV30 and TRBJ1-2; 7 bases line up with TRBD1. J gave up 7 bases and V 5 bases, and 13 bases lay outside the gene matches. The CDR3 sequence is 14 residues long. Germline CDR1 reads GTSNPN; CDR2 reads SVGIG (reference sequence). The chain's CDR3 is CAWPGQYSSGGYTF. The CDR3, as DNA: TGTGCCTGGCCGGGACAGTACTCTTCTGGTGGCTACACCTTC.

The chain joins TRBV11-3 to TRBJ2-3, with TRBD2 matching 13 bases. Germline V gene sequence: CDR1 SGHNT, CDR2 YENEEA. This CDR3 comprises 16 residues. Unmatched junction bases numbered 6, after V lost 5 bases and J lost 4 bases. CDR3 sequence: CASSKRTSGGPDTQYF. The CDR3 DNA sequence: TGTGCCAGCAGCAAACGGACTAGCGGGGGCCCAGATACGCAGTATTTT.